The following is a TCR beta chain sequence with its context. Germline values: CDR1 SEHNR, CDR2 FQNEAQ (reference sequence). The CDR3 sequence is 14 residues long. With 5 bases removed from V and 6 bases from J, the gap between germline ends came to 13 bases. The data derive from a study of CD8+CD57+ T cells in acquired aplastic anemia. Study in general: Sorted CD4+ and CD8+ cells yielded 3.2 ug of DNA on average.

Genomic DNA was employed as the template in profiling TCR beta VDJ and CDR3. From the reads, TCRdb called clonotypes with MiXCR, one entry per CDR3 protein. The table records 150,000 to 200,000 distinct CDR3 sequences, about 60% of them present only once. The V and J genes are TRBV7-9 and TRBJ1-4, with D possibly being TRBD1 (6 bases). The sequenced sample was sorted CD4+, CD8+, or CD8+CD57+ T cells (not recorded which) from PBMCs. The receptor's source is a human donor in good health. The CDR3 DNA is TGTGCCAGCAGCCCGGACAGTGCTTATGAAAAACTGTTTTTT. This gives the protein CASSPDSAYEKLFF.